The subject of this entry is one T cell receptor (beta chain). Survey-level immunoSEQ sequencing profiled the TCR beta repertoire. Measured with immunoSEQ multiplex PCR; TCRdb has only the in-frame clones, and not every one. The sample holds 45,000 to 55,000 clones, approximately 93% seen once. This TCR came from a man aged 35-49 years with rheumatoid arthritis. The sequenced sample was PBMCs.

CDR3 amino acids: CASTSAVGSYEQYF. The CDR3 DNA reads TGTGCCAGCACATCCGCGGTAGGTTCCTACGAGCAGTACTTC. The chain recombines TRBV11-1 with TRBJ2-7; D remains unclear. Germline lookup yields CDR1 SGHAT and CDR2 FQDESV (reference sequence). This CDR3 contains 14 residues. Trimming stripped 7 bases from V and 1 base from J, with 14 bases between.